This entry features one T cell receptor (beta chain) sequence. What it binds is not known. This entry belongs to a study of CD8 T cells in Susac syndrome. Random-hexamer reverse transcription was applied to about 0.45 to 1 ug RNA. immunoSEQ multiplex PCR amplified TCR beta CDR3 across 54 Vbeta, 13 Jbeta. TCRdb ran MiXCR on the immunoSEQ multiplex PCR reads and lists one entry per CDR3 protein. This table holds about 120,000 distinct CDR3 sequences, roughly 94% found once. The ends were cut back, 2 bases at V and 3 bases at J, with 3 bases in the middle. This CDR3 is 12 amino acids long. Germline-derived CDR1 and CDR2 are SNHLY and FYNNEI. Study-wide results and caveats: In Susac syndrome, CD8+ expansion was highest in TEMRA and active disease.

The receptor was derived from a human donor with Susac syndrome. This chain joins TRBV2 and TRBJ2-3; no clear D. Sequencing used CD8+ T cells from PBMCs. The chain's CDR3 is CASSEWTDTQYF. CDR3 coding DNA: TGTGCCAGCAGTGAATGGACAGATACGCAGTATTTT.